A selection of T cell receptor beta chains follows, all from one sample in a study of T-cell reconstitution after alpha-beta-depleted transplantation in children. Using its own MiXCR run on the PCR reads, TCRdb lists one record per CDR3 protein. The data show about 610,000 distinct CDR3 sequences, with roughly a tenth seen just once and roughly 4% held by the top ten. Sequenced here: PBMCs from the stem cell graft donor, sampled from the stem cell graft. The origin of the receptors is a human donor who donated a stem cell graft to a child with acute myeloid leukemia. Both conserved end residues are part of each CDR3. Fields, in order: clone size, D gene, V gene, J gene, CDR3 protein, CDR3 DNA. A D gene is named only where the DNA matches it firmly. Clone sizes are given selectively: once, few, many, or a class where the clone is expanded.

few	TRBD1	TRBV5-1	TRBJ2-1	CASRPGTGEVNEQFF	TGCGCCAGTAGACCCGGGACAGGGGAGGTCAATGAGCAGTTCTTC
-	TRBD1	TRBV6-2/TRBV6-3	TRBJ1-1	CASSRWTGGSATFF	TGTGCCAGCAGTCGGTGGACAGGGGGGTCGGCAACTTTCTTT
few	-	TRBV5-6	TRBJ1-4	CASSLRGGSGEKLFF	TGTGCCAGCAGCTTGAGGGGGGGATCGGGTGAAAAACTGTTTTTT
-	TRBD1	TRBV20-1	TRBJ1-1	CSAPGQKNTEAFF	TGCAGTGCGCCGGGACAGAAGAACACTGAAGCTTTCTTT
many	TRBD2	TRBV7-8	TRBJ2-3	CASSLEPLESGRVDTQYF	TGTGCCAGCAGCTTAGAGCCCTTGGAGAGCGGGAGAGTAGATACGCAGTATTTT
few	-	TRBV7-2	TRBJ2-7	CASSREQGVFEQYF	TGTGCCAGCAGCCGCGAACAGGGAGTTTTCGAGCAGTACTTC
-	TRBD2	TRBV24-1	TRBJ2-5	CATSDPVGLVYETQYF	TGTGCCACCAGTGATCCCGTGGGACTAGTTTACGAGACCCAGTACTTC
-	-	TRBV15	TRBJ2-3	CATSRDLGGAESTQYF	TGTGCCACCAGCAGAGATTTGGGGGGAGCGGAGAGTACGCAGTATTTT
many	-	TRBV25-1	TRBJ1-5	CATGHEYSNQPQHF	TGTGCCACCGGGCACGAATATAGCAATCAGCCCCAGCATTTT
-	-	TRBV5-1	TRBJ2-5	CASSGGVGRRIQETQYF	TGCGCCAGCAGCGGGGGTGTGGGCAGGCGGATCCAAGAGACCCAGTACTTC
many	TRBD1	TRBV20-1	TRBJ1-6	CSAIQGRDSPLHF	TGCAGTGCAATACAGGGGCGGGATTCACCCCTCCACTTT
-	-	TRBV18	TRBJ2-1	CASSPLGGPDEQFF	TGTGCCAGCTCACCATTGGGCGGCCCGGATGAGCAGTTCTTC
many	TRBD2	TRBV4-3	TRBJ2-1	CASSQGGSVHEQFF	TGCGCCAGCAGCCAGGGCGGGAGCGTCCATGAGCAGTTCTTC
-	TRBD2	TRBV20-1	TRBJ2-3	CSARDWGLAGGPSGDTQYF	TGCAGTGCTAGAGATTGGGGACTAGCGGGAGGCCCCTCAGGGGATACGCAGTATTTT
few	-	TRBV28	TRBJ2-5	CASSPRGTHQETQYF	TGTGCCAGCAGTCCCCGGGGGACCCACCAAGAGACCCAGTACTTC
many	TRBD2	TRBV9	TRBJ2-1	CASSVDSGSFNEQFF	TGTGCCAGCAGCGTAGATAGCGGGAGTTTCAATGAGCAGTTCTTC
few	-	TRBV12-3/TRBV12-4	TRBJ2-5	CASSSLGAGKETQYF	TGTGCCAGCAGTTCCCTAGGGGCAGGGAAAGAGACCCAGTACTTC
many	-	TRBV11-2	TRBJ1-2	CASSLRGLSTNYGYTF	TGTGCCAGCAGCTTACGTGGGCTCAGCACTAACTATGGCTACACCTTC
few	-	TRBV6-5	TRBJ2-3	CASSYKLARVDTQYF	TGTGCCAGCAGTTACAAACTGGCGCGGGTAGATACGCAGTATTTT
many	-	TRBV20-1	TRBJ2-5	CSASPLTGEVETQYF	TGCAGTGCTAGCCCGCTTACCGGGGAGGTGGAGACCCAGTACTTC
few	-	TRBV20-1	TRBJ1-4	CSARDRGRGGQLFF	TGCAGTGCTAGAGATCGGGGCAGAGGGGGTCAACTGTTTTTT
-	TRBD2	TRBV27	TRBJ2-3	CASTNPPSGSDTQYF	TGTGCCAGCACCAACCCGCCTAGCGGGAGTGATACGCAGTATTTT
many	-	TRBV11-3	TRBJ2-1	CASSSGVSYNEQFF	TGTGCCAGCAGCTCGGGAGTATCCTACAATGAGCAGTTCTTC
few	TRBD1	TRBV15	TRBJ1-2	CATSRDKDRADGYTF	TGTGCCACCAGCAGAGATAAGGACAGGGCGGATGGCTACACCTTC
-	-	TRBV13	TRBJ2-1	CASSTQGRGSDEQFF	TGTGCCAGCAGCACGCAGGGGAGGGGCTCGGATGAGCAGTTCTTC
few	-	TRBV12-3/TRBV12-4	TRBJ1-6	CASSWAGLLNSPLHF	TGTGCCAGCAGCTGGGCAGGGCTCCTGAATTCACCCCTCCACTTT
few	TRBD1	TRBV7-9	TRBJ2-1	CASSSARDRVDEQFF	TGTGCCAGCAGCTCTGCCCGGGACAGGGTCGATGAGCAGTTCTTC
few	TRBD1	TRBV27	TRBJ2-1	CASRSTGQGSANEQFF	TGTGCCAGCAGATCTACGGGACAGGGGTCAGCCAATGAGCAGTTCTTC
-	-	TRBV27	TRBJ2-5	CASGGQKRVRETQYF	TGTGCCAGCGGGGGACAGAAGCGGGTTCGAGAGACCCAGTACTTC
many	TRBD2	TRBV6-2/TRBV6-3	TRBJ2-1	CATRGGYNEQFF	TGTGCCACTCGGGGGGGCTACAATGAGCAGTTCTTC
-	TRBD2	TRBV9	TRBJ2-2	CASSALAGGRTGELFF	TGTGCCAGCAGCGCACTAGCGGGAGGACGCACCGGGGAGCTGTTTTTT
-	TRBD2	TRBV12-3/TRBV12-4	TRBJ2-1	CASSLFAGVSEQFF	TGTGCCAGCAGTCTTTTCGCGGGAGTCAGTGAGCAGTTCTTC
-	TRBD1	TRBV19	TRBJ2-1	CASSPRQGHEQFF	TGTGCCAGTAGTCCGCGACAGGGCCATGAGCAGTTCTTC
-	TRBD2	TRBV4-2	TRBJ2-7	CASSQETSGIYEQYF	TGTGCCAGCAGCCAAGAGACTAGCGGGATCTACGAGCAGTACTTC
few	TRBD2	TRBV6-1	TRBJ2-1	CASNGPGTSGRGEQFF	TGTGCCAGCAACGGCCCCGGGACTAGCGGGAGGGGTGAGCAGTTCTTC
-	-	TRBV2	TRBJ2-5	CASRWNRVQETQYF	TGTGCCAGCAGATGGAACAGGGTTCAAGAGACCCAGTACTTC
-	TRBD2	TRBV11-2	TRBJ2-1	CASSLGDRLADTSYNEQFF	TGTGCCAGCAGCTTAGGGGATCGGCTAGCGGATACCTCCTACAATGAGCAGTTCTTC
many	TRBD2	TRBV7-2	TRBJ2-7	CASSLEAGRYEQYF	TGTGCCAGCAGCTTAGAAGCGGGAAGGTACGAGCAGTACTTC
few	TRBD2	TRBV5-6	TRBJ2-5	CASSFSWEGYQETQYF	TGTGCCAGCAGCTTCAGTTGGGAGGGGTACCAAGAGACCCAGTACTTC
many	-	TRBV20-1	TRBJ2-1	CSARDAGGNPPDEQFF	TGCAGTGCTAGGGACGCGGGCGGGAACCCCCCAGACGAGCAGTTCTTC
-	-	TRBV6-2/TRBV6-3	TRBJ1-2	CASTIIGGFGYTF	TGTGCCAGCACCATCATCGGAGGCTTCGGCTACACCTTC
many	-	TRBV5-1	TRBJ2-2	CASSLAMGELFF	TGCGCCAGCAGCTTAGCTATGGGGGAGCTGTTTTTT
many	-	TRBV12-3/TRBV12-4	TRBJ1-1	CASSLGGDGTEAFF	TGTGCCAGCAGTTTAGGAGGGGATGGGACTGAAGCTTTCTTT
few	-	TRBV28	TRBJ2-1	CASSPQIVYNEQFF	TGTGCCAGCAGTCCGCAGATAGTCTACAATGAGCAGTTCTTC
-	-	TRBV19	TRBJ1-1	CASSSRGSNTEAFF	TGTGCCAGTAGCTCAAGGGGGTCGAACACTGAAGCTTTCTTT
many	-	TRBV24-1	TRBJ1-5	CATSGRVGNQPQHF	TGTGCCACCAGTGGCAGGGTAGGCAATCAGCCCCAGCATTTT
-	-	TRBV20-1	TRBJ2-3	CSARDPERESTDTQYF	TGCAGTGCTAGGGACCCGGAGAGGGAGTCGACAGATACGCAGTATTTT
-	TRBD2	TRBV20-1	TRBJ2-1	CSAIATSGRAVGSYNEQFF	TGCAGTGCCATCGCGACTAGCGGGAGGGCCGTAGGCTCCTACAATGAGCAGTTCTTC
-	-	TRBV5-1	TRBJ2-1	CASSGQWGNEQFF	TGCGCCAGCAGTGGTCAGTGGGGCAATGAGCAGTTCTTC
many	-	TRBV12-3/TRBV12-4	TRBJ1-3	CASSWRSYSGNTIYF	TGTGCCAGCAGTTGGCGCTCTTACTCTGGAAACACCATATATTTT
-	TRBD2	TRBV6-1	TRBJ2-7	CASTDRLAGGPQYF	TGTGCCAGCACCGATCGACTAGCGGGAGGGCCGCAGTACTTC
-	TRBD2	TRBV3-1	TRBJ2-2	CASSQGSGSSNTGELFF	TGTGCCAGCAGCCAAGGTAGCGGGAGCTCGAACACCGGGGAGCTGTTTTTT
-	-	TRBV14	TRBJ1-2	CASSQDRKGYTF	TGTGCCAGCAGCCAAGACCGGAAGGGCTACACCTTC
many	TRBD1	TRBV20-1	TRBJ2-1	CSSGQGEGEQFF	TGCAGTTCAGGACAGGGGGAAGGTGAGCAGTTCTTC
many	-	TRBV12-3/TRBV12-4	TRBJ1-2	CASTNLGAVYGYTF	TGTGCCAGCACCAACCTTGGGGCAGTCTATGGCTACACCTTC